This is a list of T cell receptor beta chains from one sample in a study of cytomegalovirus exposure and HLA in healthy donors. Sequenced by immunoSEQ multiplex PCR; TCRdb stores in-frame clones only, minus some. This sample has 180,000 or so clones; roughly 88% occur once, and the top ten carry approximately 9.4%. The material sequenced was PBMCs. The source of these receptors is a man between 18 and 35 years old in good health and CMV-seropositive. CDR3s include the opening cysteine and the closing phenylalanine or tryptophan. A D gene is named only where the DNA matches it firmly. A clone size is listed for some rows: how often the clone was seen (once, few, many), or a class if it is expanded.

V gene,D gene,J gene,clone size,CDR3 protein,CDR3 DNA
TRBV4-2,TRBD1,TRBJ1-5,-,CASSHGSGTGNQPQHF,TGTGCCAGCAGCCATGGATCCGGGACAGGTAATCAGCCCCAGCATTTT
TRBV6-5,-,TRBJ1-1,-,CASSYSDSNTEAFF,TGTGCCAGCAGTTACTCAGACTCCAACACTGAAGCTTTCTTT
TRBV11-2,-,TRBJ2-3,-,CASSLVDPRTDTQYF,TGTGCCAGCAGCTTAGTTGACCCTAGGACAGATACGCAGTATTTT
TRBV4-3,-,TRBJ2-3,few,CASSHDSSLPDTQYF,TGCGCCAGCAGCCACGACAGTAGCTTACCAGATACGCAGTATTTT
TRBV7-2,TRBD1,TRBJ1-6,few,CASSLNRGLHNSPLHF,TGTGCCAGCAGCTTAAACAGGGGGCTTCATAATTCACCCCTCCACTTT
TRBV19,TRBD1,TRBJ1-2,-,CASSIDLGTAFPSGYTF,TGTGCCAGTAGTATAGATCTGGGGACAGCGTTTCCCAGTGGCTACACCTTC
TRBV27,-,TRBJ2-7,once,CASTPDRWAYEQYF,TGTGCCAGCACTCCAGACAGGTGGGCCTACGAGCAGTACTTC
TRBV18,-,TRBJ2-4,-,CASSLRTDKNIQYF,TGTGCCAGCTCGCTTCGGACAGACAAAAACATTCAGTACTTC
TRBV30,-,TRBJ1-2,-,CAWSVLRDNYGYTF,TGTGCCTGGAGTGTACTCAGGGATAACTATGGCTACACCTTC
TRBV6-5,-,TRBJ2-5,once,CASSYQDSYLQYF,TGTGCCAGCAGTTACCAGGACAGCTATCTCCAGTACTTC
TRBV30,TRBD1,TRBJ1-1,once,CAWSASRVNQGGNTEAFF,TGTGCCTGGAGTGCCTCCAGGGTAAACCAGGGGGGGAACACTGAAGCTTTCTTT
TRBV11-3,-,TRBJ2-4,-,CASSLGGENIQYF,TGTGCCAGCAGCTTAGGGGGAGAAAACATTCAGTACTTC
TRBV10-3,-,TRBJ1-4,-,CAISEAPPRNVDEKLFF,TGTGCCATCAGTGAGGCGCCCCCGAGGAATGTAGACGAAAAACTGTTTTTT
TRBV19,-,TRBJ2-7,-,CASSIGSQNYEQYF,TGTGCCAGTAGTATAGGGTCTCAGAACTACGAGCAGTACTTC
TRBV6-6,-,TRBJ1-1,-,CASRETANTEAFF,TGTGCCAGCAGAGAGACAGCGAACACTGAAGCTTTCTTT
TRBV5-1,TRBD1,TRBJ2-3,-,CASSLGTGQITDTQYF,TGCGCCAGCAGCTTGGGAACGGGACAGATCACAGATACGCAGTATTTT
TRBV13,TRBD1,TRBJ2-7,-,CASSLGTGGSYEQYF,TGTGCCAGCAGCCTGGGGACAGGGGGCTCCTACGAGCAGTACTTC
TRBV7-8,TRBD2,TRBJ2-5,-,CASSLALAGRQETQYF,TGTGCCAGCAGCCTTGCCCTAGCGGGGAGGCAAGAGACCCAGTACTTC
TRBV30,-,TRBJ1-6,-,CAWSGPTLHF,TGTGCCTGGAGTGGCCCTACCCTCCACTTT
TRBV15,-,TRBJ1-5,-,CATSRGRGWNQPQHF,TGTGCCACCAGCAGAGGGAGGGGATGGAATCAGCCCCAGCATTTT
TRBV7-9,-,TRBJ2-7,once,CSSSLSLNDRSYEQYF,TGTTCCAGCAGCTTATCTCTAAACGACAGGTCGTACGAGCAGTACTTC
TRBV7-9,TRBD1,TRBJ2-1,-,CASRWDRNNEQFF,TGTGCCAGCAGATGGGACAGAAACAATGAGCAGTTCTTC
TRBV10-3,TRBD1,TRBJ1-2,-,CAISEADRGFYGYTF,TGTGCCATCAGTGAGGCAGACAGGGGTTTCTATGGCTACACCTTC
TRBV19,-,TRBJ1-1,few,CASSIVGLNTEAFF,TGTGCCAGTAGTATAGTGGGCCTGAACACTGAAGCTTTCTTT
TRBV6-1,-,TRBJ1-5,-,CASSEAVLGTERRVTQHF,TGTGCCAGCAGTGAAGCGGTTTTAGGGACCGAGCGGAGGGTGACCCAGCATTTT
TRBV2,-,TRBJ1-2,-,CASSEGTENYGYTF,TGTGCCAGCAGTGAAGGGACAGAAAACTATGGCTACACCTTC
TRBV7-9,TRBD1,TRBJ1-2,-,CASSTDRVDYGYTF,TGTGCCAGCAGCACCGACAGGGTGGACTATGGCTACACCTTC
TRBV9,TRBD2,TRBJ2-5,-,CASSSRGSGGALETQYF,TGTGCCAGCAGCAGCAGAGGTAGCGGGGGGGCATTAGAGACCCAGTACTTC
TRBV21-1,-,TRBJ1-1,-,CASSKEGDRGMNTEAFF,TGTGCCAGCAGCAAAGAGGGGGACAGGGGGATGAACACTGAAGCTTTCTTT
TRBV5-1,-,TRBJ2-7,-,CASSLDIYEQYF,TGCGCCAGCAGCTTGGACATCTACGAGCAGTACTTC
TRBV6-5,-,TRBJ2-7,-,CASSYSILRGSYEQYF,TGTGCCAGCAGTTACTCGATCCTAAGGGGCTCCTACGAGCAGTACTTC
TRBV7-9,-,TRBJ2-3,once,CASSLSGTDTQYF,TGTGCCAGCAGCTTGTCGGGCACAGATACGCAGTATTTT
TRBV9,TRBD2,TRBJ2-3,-,CASSGTSGGAKDTQYF,TGTGCCAGCAGCGGTACTAGCGGGGGGGCTAAAGATACGCAGTATTTT
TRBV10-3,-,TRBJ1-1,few,CASTSGGTEAFF,TGTGCCTCAACTTCCGGGGGCACTGAAGCTTTCTTT
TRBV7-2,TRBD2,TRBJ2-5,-,CASSLGTRLGETQYF,TGTGCCAGCAGCTTAGGGACTAGATTAGGCGAGACCCAGTACTTC
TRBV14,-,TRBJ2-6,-,CASSPFSGANVLTF,TGTGCCAGCAGCCCATTCTCTGGGGCCAACGTCCTGACTTTC
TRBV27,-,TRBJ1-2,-,CASSLSGALNYGYTF,TGTGCCAGCAGTTTATCAGGGGCCCTAAACTATGGCTACACCTTC
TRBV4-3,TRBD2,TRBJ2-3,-,CASSRIAGGPGTDTQYF,TGCGCCAGCAGCCGTATAGCGGGGGGGCCTGGCACAGATACGCAGTATTTT
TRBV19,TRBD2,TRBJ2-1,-,CASSNLAGGVGEQFF,TGTGCCAGTAGTAACCTAGCGGGGGGGGTAGGGGAGCAGTTCTTC
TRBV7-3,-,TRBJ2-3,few,CASSLAGRAPGWGTDTQYF,TGTGCCAGCAGCTTAGCGGGTCGGGCGCCGGGGTGGGGAACAGATACGCAGTATTTT
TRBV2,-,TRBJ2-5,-,CATTGDQETQYF,TGTGCCACCACAGGAGACCAAGAGACCCAGTACTTC
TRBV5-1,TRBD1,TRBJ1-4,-,CASSSAGFGQAREKLFF,TGCGCCAGCAGCTCGGCGGGCTTTGGACAGGCGCGTGAAAAACTGTTTTTT
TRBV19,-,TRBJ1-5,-,CASAGARNQPQHF,TGTGCCAGCGCAGGGGCGCGCAATCAGCCCCAGCATTTT
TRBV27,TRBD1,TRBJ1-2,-,CASSSQGWDNYGYTF,TGTGCCAGCAGTTCACAGGGGTGGGATAACTATGGCTACACCTTC
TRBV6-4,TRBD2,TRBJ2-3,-,CASSRSPQTSGGSTDTQYF,TGTGCCAGCAGCCGGAGTCCACAGACTAGCGGGGGGAGCACAGATACGCAGTATTTT
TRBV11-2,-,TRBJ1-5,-,CASSLDLQGNQPQHF,TGTGCCAGCAGCTTAGACCTGCAGGGCAATCAGCCCCAGCATTTT
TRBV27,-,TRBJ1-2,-,CASSRVGTIIYGYTF,TGTGCCAGCTCCCGGGTTGGAACAATTATCTATGGCTACACCTTC
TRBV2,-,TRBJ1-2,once,CASSTASYYGYTF,TGTGCCAGCAGTACCGCGTCTTACTATGGCTACACCTTC